The 32 T cell receptor beta chains given below trace back to one sample, sequenced in a study of T cell responses to AZD1222 COVID-19 vaccine. Using immunoSEQ multiplex PCR, the repertoire was profiled, and TCRdb retains in-frame clones only, with some absent. The data show approximately 190,000 clones, roughly 90% seen once. The sample here was peripheral blood, taken on day 0 of AZD1222 vaccination. The receptors derive from an adult in good health.

Comment on this clone: The same CDR3 also results from other DNA sequences found in this sample. The chain uses TRBV11-3 and TRBJ2-2; 9 bases line up with TRBD2. The CDR3 covers 16 residues. The V gene end was trimmed by 1 base and the J gene end by 0 bases; junction bases not matched to a gene: 0. Per the germline V gene, CDR1 is SGHNT and CDR2 is YENEEA. CDR3 sequence reads: CASSLGGGANTGELFF. CDR3 sequence (DNA): TGTGCCAGCAGCTTAGGCGGGGGGGCGAACACCGGGGAGCTGTTTTTT.

The rearrangement uses TRBV5-8 and TRBJ1-3; a weak D match, TRBD1 (5 bases). The germline CDR1 and CDR2 sequences are SGHTS and YDEGEE. Trimming pared 3 bases from V and 0 bases from J, leaving 10 bases between. This CDR3 has 15 amino acids. The DNA of the CDR3 is TGTGCCAGCAGCTCGGACATGGACTCTGGAAACACCATATATTTT. Translation: CASSSDMDSGNTIYF.

This chain joins TRBV19 and TRBJ2-2; D uncertain. In germline, CDR1 is LNHDA, CDR2 SQIVND (reference sequence). The V end lost 3 bases, the J end lost 7 bases, and 9 bases lay between the germline ends. The CDR3 consists of 13 residues. The CDR3 coding sequence is TGTGCCAGTAGTATGGTCGTTGGCGGGGAGCTGTTTTTT. Protein sequence: CASSMVVGGELFF.

The V gene is TRBV21-1, the J gene TRBJ1-6. TRBV21-1 is termed a pseudogene. CDR3 length: 15 amino acids. The CDR3 bases are TGTGCCAGCAGCAAAATTTGGAGGGCCAATTCACCCCTCCACTTT. It specifies CASSKIWRANSPLHF.

The J gene is TRBJ1-4, the V gene TRBV6-1; D gene ambiguous. Germline lookup yields CDR1 MNHNS and CDR2 SASEGT. Trimming removed 2 bases from V and 13 bases from J, with 14 bases in between. The length of the CDR3 is 13 residues. The CDR3 loop is CASSESPGRRLFF. Here the CDR3 DNA reads TGTGCCAGCAGTGAAAGCCCGGGCCGGAGACTGTTTTTT.

This chain uses TRBV11-3 with TRBJ1-5, with D perhaps TRBD1 (6 bases). This CDR3 is built from 18 residues. Germline values: CDR1 SGHNT, CDR2 YENEEA. The ends were cut back, 1 base at V and 4 bases at J, with 20 bases in the middle. The CDR3 sequence: CASSLVCWGQRGNQPQHF. CDR3 nucleotides: TGTGCCAGCAGCTTAGTCTGTTGGGGGCAGCGTGGGAATCAGCCCCAGCATTTT. Full variable domain (outside the CDR3, taken from reference TRBV11-3 and TRBJ1-5): EAGVVQSPRYKIIEKKQPVAFWCNPISGHNTLYWYLQNLGQGPELLIRYENEEAVDDSQLPKDRFSAERLKGVDSTLKIQPAELGDSAVYLCASSLVCWGQRGNQPQHFGDGTRLSIL.

The table lists this clone with a few counts. The V gene is TRBV6-2 or TRBV6-3, the J gene TRBJ1-5, with D unresolved. Germline values: CDR1 MNHEY, CDR2 SVGEGT. The CDR3 is 13 residues long. V was trimmed by 5 bases and J by 0 bases, leaving 5 bases between them. CDR3 amino acids: CASSPDSNQPQHF. CDR3 nucleotide sequence: TGTGCCAGCAGTCCAGATAGCAATCAGCCCCAGCATTTT.

J is TRBJ2-2 and V is TRBV7-6; D unclear. The CDR3 totals 11 residues. Germline V gene lookup returns CDR1 SGHVS and CDR2 FNYEAQ. The germline V and J ends were trimmed by 3 bases and 7 bases, with 3 bases remaining between them. CDR3: CASSLVGELFF. CDR3 coding DNA: TGTGCCAGCAGCTTGGTCGGGGAGCTGTTTTTT.

This clone came up a few times. V and J are TRBV7-9 and TRBJ1-2; TRBD1 might be the D (6 bases). This CDR3 region has 12 residues. V lost 5 bases and J lost 8, with 12 bases in between. Germline V gene data show CDR1 as SEHNR and CDR2 as FQNEAQ (reference sequence). The CDR3, as DNA: TGTGCCAGCAGCCCAGGACAGTCCGGCTACACCTTC. Translated, it gives CASSPGQSGYTF.

This chain joins TRBV10-2 and TRBJ1-2, with 7 bases identical to TRBD1. The CDR3 totals 13 residues. Germline V lookup: CDR1 WSHSY, CDR2 SAAADI. With 10 bases clipped from V and 7 bases from J, the junction kept 12 bases outside the gene matches. The CDR3 loop reads CATKAGGQFGYTF. As DNA, the CDR3 is TGCGCCACCAAAGCGGGGGGACAGTTTGGCTACACCTTC.

This sequence joins TRBV7-8 and TRBJ2-1, with a possible D match to TRBD1 (6 bases). This CDR3 contains 18 residues. The germline V gene has CDR1 SGHVS and CDR2 FQNEAQ. V gave up 7 bases and J gave up 0 bases, with 22 bases separating them. The CDR3 DNA sequence: TGTGCCAGCATCCATTCGGCCCCGCAGGGGAGCTCCTACAATGAGCAGTTCTTC. Translating it yields CASIHSAPQGSSYNEQFF.

The CDR3 sequence is CASSPSGGADQYF. Here the CDR3 DNA reads TGTGCCAGCAGCCCTAGCGGGGGGGCTGACCAGTACTTC. V is TRBV7-3 and J is TRBJ2-5; TRBD2 agrees at 12 bases. V lost 5 bases and J lost 10; bases outside the gene matches: 5. There are 13 residues in the CDR3. Germline CDR1 is SGHTA and CDR2 is FQGTGA.

J is TRBJ1-3 and V is TRBV2; D might be TRBD1 (6 bases). The germline V and J ends were trimmed by 6 bases and 1 base, with 10 bases remaining between them. The V gene's germline CDR1 is SNHLY and CDR2 FYNNEI. This CDR3 has 14 amino acids. CDR3 sequence (DNA): TGTGCCAGCAGGGCGACAGGATCTGGAAACACCATATATTTT. Amino acids: CASRATGSGNTIYF.

The V gene is TRBV2, the J gene TRBJ2-1; D is unresolved. CDR3 length: 13 amino acids. V was cut by 10 bases and J by 10 bases, with 20 bases left in between. Germline V gene lookup returns CDR1 SNHLY and CDR2 FYNNEI. The CDR3 is CATITEAEGEQFF. DNA of the CDR3: TGTGCCACTATAACCGAGGCCGAAGGGGAGCAGTTCTTC.

The chain employs TRBV28 and TRBJ1-5; 8 positions agree with TRBD1. This CDR3 region has 16 residues. CDR1 and CDR2 (germline): MDHEN, SYDVKM. J was trimmed by 0 bases and V by 6 bases; bases with no gene match: 7. CDR3 in DNA: TGTGCCAGCAGCGGACAGGGTGGGACTAGCAATCAGCCCCAGCATTTT. Protein: CASSGQGGTSNQPQHF. The variable domain in full, with the rest retrieved from reference TRBV28 and TRBJ1-5, is DVKVTQSSRYLVKRTGEKVFLECVQDMDHENMFWYRQDPGLGLRLIYFSYDVKMKEKGDIPEGYSVSREKKERFSLILESASTNQTSMYLCASSGQGGTSNQPQHFGDGTRLSIL.

This chain joins TRBV6-5 and TRBJ1-2; tentatively, D is TRBD1 (6 bases). The V gene lost 8 bases and the J gene lost 2 bases, with 18 bases spanning the gap. The CDR3 extends over 15 amino acids. Germline CDR1 and CDR2: MNHEY and SVGAGI. This CDR3 is CASQGTGIRNYGYTF. CDR3 nucleotides: TGTGCCAGCCAGGGGACGGGCATCAGGAACTATGGCTACACCTTC.

The chain has TRBV4-3 and TRBJ2-6; 7 positions agree with TRBD1. The CDR3 has 16 residues. V shed 0 bases, J shed 1 base, and the junction held 0 bases outside the gene matches. Per the germline V gene, CDR1 is LGHNA and CDR2 is YSLEER. The CDR3 DNA sequence: TGCGCCAGCAGCCAAGAGACAGGGTCTGGGGCCAACGTCCTGACTTTC. Residues: CASSQETGSGANVLTF.

The chain couples TRBV10-3 to TRBJ2-7, with TRBD1 matching over 8 bases. The J segment lost 3 bases and the V segment lost 2 bases, leaving 6 bases of the junction unmatched. This CDR3 has 15 amino acids. Germline CDR1 reads ENHRY; CDR2 reads SYGVKD. CDR3 sequence (DNA): TGTGCCATCAGTGAGCCTAGGACAGGGAACTACGAGCAGTACTTC. It codes for CAISEPRTGNYEQYF.

This clone was picked up one time. The CDR3: CASSLTGALYTEAFF. CDR3 bases: TGTGCCAGCTCCTTAACCGGGGCTCTGTACACTGAAGCTTTCTTT. The chain links TRBV9 to TRBJ1-1, with a tentative D call TRBD1 (5 bases). This CDR3 region has 15 residues. V shed 7 bases and J shed 3 bases, with 19 bases lying between them. Germline V gene sequence: CDR1 SGDLS, CDR2 YYNGEE.

The rearrangement links TRBV7-3 to TRBJ2-3; 8 nucleotides align to TRBD1. Germline-derived CDR1 and CDR2 are SGHTA and FQGTGA. This CDR3 has 15 residues. The ends lost 5 bases at V and 2 bases at J; junction bases unmatched: 6. CDR3 coding DNA: TGTGCCAGCAGCGTTACAGGGGGAAACACAGATACGCAGTATTTT. Protein sequence: CASSVTGGNTDTQYF.

The gene calls are TRBV15 and TRBJ1-1; D is uncertain. With 3 bases removed from V and 8 bases from J, the gap between germline ends came to 7 bases. This CDR3 has 11 residues. In germline, CDR1 is LNHNV, CDR2 YYDKDF (reference sequence). The CDR3 DNA reads TGTGCCACCAGCAGGACCGACGAAGCTTTCTTT. Amino acids: CATSRTDEAFF.

This chain links TRBV3-1 (or the pseudogene TRBV3-2) with TRBJ1-2, with a possible D match to TRBD1 (6 bases). Trimming took 5 bases from V and 7 from J, leaving 17 bases between them. Germline V CDR1 and CDR2: LGHDT, YNNKEL (reference sequence). The CDR3 is made up of 14 amino acids. Here the CDR3 reads CASSVRGGRGGYTF. CDR3 DNA: TGTGCCAGCAGCGTAAGAGGTGGCAGGGGTGGCTACACCTTC.

The chain combines TRBV5-4 with TRBJ1-4; D unclear. There are 16 residues in the CDR3. Between the trimmed V and J ends, which lost 3 bases and 5 bases, there was a span of 17 bases. Germline CDR1 and CDR2: SGHNT and YYREEE (reference sequence). The CDR3 bases are TGTGCCAGCAGCTCTCTCCCCTCCGGTCGGAATGAAAAACTGTTTTTT. Protein product: CASSSLPSGRNEKLFF.

The CDR3 protein is CASRRESYNEQFF. The DNA of the CDR3 is TGTGCCAGCAGGCGGGAGAGCTACAATGAGCAGTTCTTC. This chain joins TRBV2 and TRBJ2-1; 7 bases fit TRBD2. CDR3 length equals 13 residues. Germline lookup yields CDR1 SNHLY and CDR2 FYNNEI. V trimming: 6 bases; J trimming: 3 bases; junction bases outside the gene matches: 2.

The rearrangement links TRBV19 to TRBJ2-7; D might be TRBD1 (6 bases). Germline CDR1 reads LNHDA; CDR2 reads SQIVND (reference sequence). The CDR3 extends over 15 amino acids. V gave up 3 bases and J gave up 3 bases, with 15 bases separating them. The DNA of the CDR3 is TGTGCCAGTAGTATCGGGACAAACCAGGGCTACGAGCAGTACTTC. Protein: CASSIGTNQGYEQYF.

This clone was recorded once. The chain uses TRBV7-9 and TRBJ2-7, with 7 nucleotides matching TRBD1. Germline V gene sequence: CDR1 SEHNR, CDR2 FQNEAQ (reference sequence). The CDR3 loop spans 14 amino acids. V was pared by 4 bases and J by 0 bases, with 3 bases of the junction left unmatched. For the CDR3, the DNA is TGTGCCAGCAGCTCAGGGACAGCCTCCTACGAGCAGTACTTC. It is translated as CASSSGTASYEQYF.

V and J are TRBV27 and TRBJ2-1; 9 bases fit TRBD1. This CDR3 contains 14 residues. After removal of 4 bases from V and 7 bases from J, the junction contained 5 bases not matched to a gene. From germline, CDR1 is MNHEY and CDR2 SMNVEV (reference sequence). The CDR3 protein is CASSSGQGWNEQFF. CDR3 sequence (DNA): TGTGCCAGCAGTTCCGGACAGGGGTGGAATGAGCAGTTCTTC.

The V call is TRBV24-1, the J call TRBJ2-1; 8 nucleotides agree with TRBD2. The CDR3 loop spans 14 amino acids. Trimming cost V 4 bases and J 7 bases; bases outside gene matches: 5. Germline assignment: CDR1 KGHDR and CDR2 SFDVKD. CDR3 nucleotides: TGTGCCACCAGTGACAAGCGGGAGACAAATGAGCAGTTCTTC. This gives the protein CATSDKRETNEQFF.

The V gene is TRBV4-3, the J gene TRBJ1-4, with a possible D match to TRBD1 (5 bases). The V gene's germline CDR1 is LGHNA and CDR2 YSLEER. V lost 0 bases and J lost 10, with 18 bases in between. The CDR3 runs 16 residues. The CDR3 nucleotides read TGCGCCAGCAGCCAAGATGGGAGGGGCGCCCGGGCAAAACTGTTTTTT. This translates into CASSQDGRGARAKLFF.

V usage is TRBV7-9 and J usage is TRBJ2-5; D call uncertain. The CDR3 has 12 amino acids. Germline assignment: CDR1 SEHNR and CDR2 FQNEAQ (reference sequence). Trimming removed 0 bases from V and 5 bases from J, with 4 bases in between. In DNA form, the CDR3 reads TGTGCCAGCAGCTTAGCCGCGGAGACCCAGTACTTC. This encodes CASSLAAETQYF.

V and J are TRBV7-2 and TRBJ1-5; 8 positions match TRBD1. The CDR3 is made up of 13 amino acids. Germline V gene data show CDR1 as SGHTA and CDR2 as FQGNSA. The V gene end was trimmed by 5 bases and the J gene end by 6 bases; junction bases not matched to a gene: 3. CDR3 in DNA: TGTGCCAGCAGCAGCCAGGGGGCTCAGCCCCAGCATTTT. It codes for CASSSQGAQPQHF.

The chain is built from TRBV5-1 and TRBJ2-1, with D unclear. The V gene's germline CDR1 is SGHRS and CDR2 YFSETQ. The V gene lost 0 bases and the J gene lost 1 base, with 8 bases spanning the gap. CDR3 length: 15 residues. The DNA of the CDR3 is TGCGCCAGCAGCTTGGCCGCCAGTTCCTACAATGAGCAGTTCTTC. Amino acid sequence: CASSLAASSYNEQFF.